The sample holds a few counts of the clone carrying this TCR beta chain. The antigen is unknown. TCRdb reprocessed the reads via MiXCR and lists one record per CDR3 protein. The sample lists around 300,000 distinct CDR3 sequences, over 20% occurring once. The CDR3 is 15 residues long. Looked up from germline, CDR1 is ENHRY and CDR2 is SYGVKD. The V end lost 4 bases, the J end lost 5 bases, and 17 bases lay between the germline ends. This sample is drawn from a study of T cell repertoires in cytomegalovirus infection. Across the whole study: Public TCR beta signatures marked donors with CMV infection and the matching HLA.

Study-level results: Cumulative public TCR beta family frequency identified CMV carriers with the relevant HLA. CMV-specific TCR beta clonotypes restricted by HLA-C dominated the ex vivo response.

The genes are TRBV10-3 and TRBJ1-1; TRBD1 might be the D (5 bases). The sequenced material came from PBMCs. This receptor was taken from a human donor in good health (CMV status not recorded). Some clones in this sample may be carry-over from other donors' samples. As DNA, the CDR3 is TGTGCCATCAGTGCTGGGGGAGGGTCACGAACTGAAGCTTTCTTT. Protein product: CAISAGGGSRTEAFF.